Below, 26 T cell receptor beta chains from the same sample are listed, as sequenced in a study of control samples from healthy donors and cancer patients. Only in-frame clones appear in the TCRdb table, and some are missing; sequencing was by immunoSEQ multiplex PCR. The sample shows roughly 76,000 clones, around 95% of them seen only once. The sequenced sample was blood. The receptor set was obtained from a woman between 40 and 55 years old in good health.

The chain recombines TRBV7-6 with TRBJ1-4; TRBD1 is a possible D gene (5 bases). This CDR3 is built from 15 residues. The germline V gene has CDR1 SGHVS and CDR2 FNYEAQ. V dropped 5 bases and J dropped 0 bases, with 10 bases sitting between them. CDR3 amino acids: CASSLSGATNEKLFF. DNA of the CDR3: TGTGCCAGCAGCCTCTCGGGGGCAACTAATGAAAAACTGTTTTTT. The variable domain in full, with the rest retrieved from reference TRBV7-6 and TRBJ1-4, is GAGVSQSPRYKVTKRGQDVALRCDPISGHVSLYWYRQALGQGPEFLTYFNYEAQQDKSGLPNDRFSAERPEGSISTLTIQRTEQRDSAMYRCASSLSGATNEKLFFGSGTQLSVL.

This clone appeared once. The J gene is TRBJ1-3, the V gene TRBV3-1 (or the pseudogene TRBV3-2); tentatively, D is TRBD1 (5 bases). CDR3 size: 13 residues. V gave up 0 bases and J gave up 8 bases, with 8 bases separating them. Germline V lookup: CDR1 LGHDT, CDR2 YNNKEL (reference sequence). The DNA for the CDR3 is TGTGCCAGCAGCCAAGATCAAGGGGACACCATATATTTT. Protein: CASSQDQGDTIYF.

The rearrangement links TRBV27 to TRBJ1-1; D perhaps matches TRBD1 (5 bases). CDR1 is MNHEY and CDR2 is SMNVEV in the germline V gene (reference sequence). The CDR3 is made up of 13 amino acids. Trimming removed 8 bases from V and 4 bases from J, with 14 bases in between. In DNA, the CDR3 is TGTGCCAGCGCACCGGGACGCGGCACTGAAGCTTTCTTT. This codes for CASAPGRGTEAFF.

This clone was detected once. DNA for the CDR3: TGTGCCAGCAGCTTAGGGCGGACAGGGATCACTGAAGCTTTCTTT. Protein product: CASSLGRTGITEAFF. The chain is built from TRBV11-1 and TRBJ1-1; the match to TRBD1 covers 8 bases. This CDR3 comprises 15 residues. CDR1 SGHAT and CDR2 FQDESV come from the germline V gene (reference sequence). The V gene end was trimmed by 1 base and the J gene end by 4 bases; junction bases not matched to a gene: 5.

The genes are TRBV6-2 or TRBV6-3 and TRBJ2-2; TRBD2 agrees at 11 bases. CDR3 length: 18 residues. V lost 6 bases to trimming and J lost 2 bases; unmatched junction nucleotides: 11. Per the germline V gene, CDR1 is MNHEY and CDR2 is SVGEGT. The chain's CDR3 is CASSTFRTSGPNTGELFF. CDR3 nucleotide sequence: TGTGCCAGCAGCACCTTCCGGACTAGCGGGCCCAACACCGGGGAGCTGTTTTTT.

This rearrangement joins TRBV4-2 to TRBJ2-1, with D possibly matching TRBD1 (6 bases). The germline V gene encodes CDR1 LGHNA and CDR2 YNFKEQ. This CDR3 is built from 15 residues. Trimming shortened V by 3 bases and J by 1 base, and 10 bases separated the two germline ends. DNA for the CDR3: TGTGCCAGCAGCCAGTTCAGGGGATCCTACAATGAGCAGTTCTTC. Protein: CASSQFRGSYNEQFF.

This sequence joins TRBV7-9 and TRBJ1-5; a possible D gene is TRBD1 (6 bases). Germline lookup yields CDR1 SEHNR and CDR2 FQNEAQ (reference sequence). V lost 6 bases and J 7 bases, leaving 19 bases between the germline ends. CDR3 size: 15 residues. CDR3 sequence (DNA): TGTGCCAGCAGTCCGGCGGGGGGCGCGGGGCAGCCCCAGCATTTT. This sequence encodes CASSPAGGAGQPQHF.

The table lists this clone with a count of one. The chain has TRBV19 and TRBJ2-5; 9 nucleotides line up with TRBD2. V shed 2 bases and J 5 bases; nucleotides not matched to a gene: 6. From germline, CDR1 is LNHDA and CDR2 SQIVND (reference sequence). CDR3 length: 15 amino acids. CDR3 sequence: CASSIQASGEETQYF. The CDR3 DNA is TGTGCCAGTAGTATACAGGCTAGCGGGGAGGAGACCCAGTACTTC.

J is TRBJ1-6 and V is TRBV21-1. TRBV21-1 constitutes a pseudogene. This CDR3 is built from 15 residues. This chain's CDR3 is CASSKKGLQNSPLHF. CDR3 coding DNA: TGTGCCAGCAGCAAAAAGGGCTTGCAGAATTCACCCCTCCACTTT.

The CDR3 region has the DNA TGTGCCAGCAGCCGGTTGGGGAATTCACCCCTCCACTTT. It encodes CASSRLGNSPLHF. The V gene is TRBV7-3, the J gene TRBJ1-6; no clear D gene. Germline lookup yields CDR1 SGHTA and CDR2 FQGTGA. V was trimmed by 5 bases and J by 7 bases, leaving 9 bases between them. The CDR3 sequence is 13 residues long.

The chain couples TRBV12-3 or TRBV12-4 to TRBJ1-4; D not resolved. This CDR3 contains 12 residues. The V end was cut by 3 bases, the J end by 3 bases, with 2 bases between. The CDR3 region is CASSFANEKLFF. For the CDR3, the DNA is TGTGCCAGCAGTTTCGCTAATGAAAAACTGTTTTTT.

This chain uses TRBV6-5 with TRBJ1-2; no clear D gene. CDR3 length: 16 residues. Germline assignment: CDR1 MNHEY and CDR2 SVGAGI. V dropped 0 bases and J dropped 7 bases, with 18 bases sitting between them. The DNA of the CDR3 is TGTGCCAGCAGTTACTCAATCGGCAAGGGCTTATTTGGCTACACCTTC. Residues: CASSYSIGKGLFGYTF.

V usage is TRBV6-6 and J usage is TRBJ1-4, with 7 bases that match TRBD1. After removal of 5 bases from V and 5 bases from J, the junction contained 5 bases not matched to a gene. CDR3 length: 14 residues. Germline-derived CDR1 and CDR2 are MNHNY and SVGAGI (reference sequence). CDR3 amino acids: CASSHGTENEKLFF. In nucleotides, the CDR3 is TGTGCCAGCAGTCACGGGACAGAAAATGAAAAACTGTTTTTT.

This clone was found a few times. The chain couples TRBV27 to TRBJ1-5, with D tentatively TRBD1 (5 bases). Germline V gene data show CDR1 as MNHEY and CDR2 as SMNVEV (reference sequence). Deletions cut 2 bases from V and 7 bases from J, with 9 bases between. There are 13 residues in the CDR3. The CDR3 coding sequence is TGTGCCAGCAGTTTAGGGGGGGAACAGCCCCAGCATTTT. Protein product: CASSLGGEQPQHF.

The chain has TRBV7-8 and TRBJ1-4, with D perhaps matching TRBD1 (5 bases). In germline, CDR1 is SGHVS, CDR2 FQNEAQ. CDR3 length equals 18 residues. V shed 2 bases and J shed 7 bases, with 23 bases lying between them. The DNA of the CDR3 is TGTGCCAGCAGCTTACAACCACCAGGGATGAGAATTGGTGAAAAACTGTTTTTT. Amino acid sequence: CASSLQPPGMRIGEKLFF.

The chain couples TRBV2 to TRBJ2-3; D is unresolved. There are 12 residues in the CDR3. V was shortened by 2 bases and J by 5 bases, with 5 bases between the two germline ends. Germline CDR1 and CDR2: SNHLY and FYNNEI. Here the CDR3 reads CASSELGDTQYF. CDR3 nucleotide sequence: TGTGCCAGCAGTGAACTGGGAGATACGCAGTATTTT.

This chain connects TRBV2 to TRBJ2-7; D not certain. Germline values: CDR1 SNHLY, CDR2 FYNNEI. The CDR3 sequence is 11 residues long. Deletions cut 3 bases from V and 4 bases from J, with 4 bases between. CDR3 DNA: TGTGCCAGCAGTGATAGGTACGAGCAGTACTTC. This sequence encodes CASSDRYEQYF.

This clone was counted a single time. The rearrangement joins TRBV4-2 to TRBJ2-5; D is possibly TRBD1 (5 bases). Germline CDR1 and CDR2: LGHNA and YNFKEQ. V gave up 4 bases and J gave up 5 bases, with 14 bases separating them. The CDR3 covers 14 residues. The CDR3 nucleotides are TGTGCCAGCAGCCTATCCGAAAGGGGCGAGACCCAGTACTTC. It encodes CASSLSERGETQYF.

The chain couples TRBV7-6 to TRBJ1-1; D is perhaps TRBD1 (6 bases). The germline gives CDR1 SGHVS, CDR2 FNYEAQ. With 1 base removed from V and 4 bases from J, the gap between germline ends came to 13 bases. This CDR3 contains 15 residues. In nucleotides, the CDR3 is TGTGCCAGCAGCTTAGGGAGAATAGGGGGCACTGAAGCTTTCTTT. Translated: CASSLGRIGGTEAFF.

The chain links TRBV9 to TRBJ1-6; a weak D match, TRBD1 (5 bases). The CDR3 loop spans 15 amino acids. Germline V CDR1 and CDR2: SGDLS, YYNGEE. Trimming took 1 base from V and 9 from J, leaving 14 bases between them. The CDR3 here is CASSVSGGDRSPLHF. CDR3 bases: TGTGCCAGCAGCGTATCGGGGGGGGACCGTTCACCCCTCCACTTT.

The chain joins TRBV19 to TRBJ1-2; D unclear. CDR1 is LNHDA and CDR2 is SQIVND in the germline V gene (reference sequence). The V and J ends lost 3 bases and 1 base respectively, with 6 bases between them. The CDR3 is made up of 13 amino acids. The CDR3 is CASSIVGNYGYTF. As DNA, the CDR3 is TGTGCCAGTAGTATCGTAGGTAACTATGGCTACACCTTC.

A single count supports this clone. The chain has TRBV3-1 (or the pseudogene TRBV3-2) and TRBJ1-2; TRBD1 matches 9 bases. In germline, CDR1 is LGHDT, CDR2 YNNKEL (reference sequence). V lost 3 bases and J lost 5; bases outside the gene matches: 1. The length of the CDR3 is 13 residues. Here the CDR3 reads CASSHDRGYGYTF. The DNA of the CDR3 is TGTGCCAGCAGCCACGACAGGGGGTATGGCTACACCTTC.

The chain is built from TRBV11-3 and TRBJ1-1; D not certain. V lost 1 base and J 3 bases, leaving 6 bases between the germline ends. This CDR3 contains 13 residues. The V gene's germline CDR1 is SGHNT and CDR2 YENEEA. This CDR3 reads CASSLVVYTEAFF. The CDR3 nucleotides are TGTGCCAGCAGCTTAGTTGTATACACTGAAGCTTTCTTT.

V and J are TRBV19 and TRBJ2-6; D is unresolved. From germline, CDR1 is LNHDA and CDR2 SQIVND (reference sequence). The V and J ends lost 1 base and 0 bases respectively, with 4 bases between them. The CDR3 loop spans 15 amino acids. CDR3 nucleotides: TGTGCCAGTAGTATAGCCACCTCTGGGGCCAACGTCCTGACTTTC. Translating gives CASSIATSGANVLTF.

The rearrangement joins TRBV7-9 to TRBJ1-1; a weak D match, TRBD1 (5 bases). The CDR3 runs to 15 residues. Trimming removed 0 bases from V and 0 bases from J, with 8 bases in between. CDR1 SEHNR and CDR2 FQNEAQ come from the germline V gene (reference sequence). Here the CDR3 reads CASSLAGPLNTEAFF. In nucleotides, the CDR3 is TGTGCCAGCAGCTTAGCGGGACCCTTGAACACTGAAGCTTTCTTT. The whole variable domain, remainder taken from reference TRBV7-9 and TRBJ1-1, is DTGVSQNPRHKITKRGQNVTFRCDPISEHNRLYWYRQTLGQGPEFLTYFQNEAQLEKSRLLSDRFSAERPKGSFSTLEIQRTEQGDSAMYLCASSLAGPLNTEAFFGQGTRLTVV.

This chain uses TRBV2 with TRBJ1-5; D is possibly TRBD1 (5 bases). The germline V gene has CDR1 SNHLY and CDR2 FYNNEI. The V gene lost 2 bases and the J gene lost 6 bases, with 14 bases spanning the gap. The CDR3 has 15 residues. CDR3 nucleotide sequence: TGTGCCAGCAGTGAATATCCGGGGCGGGGTCAGCCCCAGCATTTT. This translates into CASSEYPGRGQPQHF.